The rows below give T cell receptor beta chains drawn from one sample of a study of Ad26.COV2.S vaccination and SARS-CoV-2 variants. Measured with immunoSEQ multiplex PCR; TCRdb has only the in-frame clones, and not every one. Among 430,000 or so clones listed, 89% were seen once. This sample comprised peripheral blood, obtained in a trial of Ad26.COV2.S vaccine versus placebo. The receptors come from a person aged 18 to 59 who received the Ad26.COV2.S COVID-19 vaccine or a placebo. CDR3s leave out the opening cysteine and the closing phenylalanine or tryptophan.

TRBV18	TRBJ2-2	ASSPPTGLDTGELF
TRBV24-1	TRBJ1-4	ATSDFLRDLKREKLF
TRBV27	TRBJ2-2	ASSLYAPYRIGLTGELF
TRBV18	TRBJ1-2	ASSYQGKLYGYT
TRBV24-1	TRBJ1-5	ATSDAGAGNRPQH
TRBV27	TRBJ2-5	ASSSNSGGRVWETQY
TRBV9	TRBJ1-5	ASSGDRGHQPQH
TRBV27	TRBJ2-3	ASSFPGQGGDTQY
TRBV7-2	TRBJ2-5	ASSPSQQETQY
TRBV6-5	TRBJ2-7	ASSYSTGGIYEQY
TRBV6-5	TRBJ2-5	ASSPPGLGETQY
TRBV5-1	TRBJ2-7	ASSQGGTGLYEQY
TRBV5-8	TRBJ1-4	ASSLRPTNNEKLF
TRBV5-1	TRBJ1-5	ASSLGTGEGQPQH
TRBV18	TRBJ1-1	ASSTSRQGASGEAF
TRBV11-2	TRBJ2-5	ASSWKQAGLEETQY
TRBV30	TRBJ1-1	AWSDGGEAF
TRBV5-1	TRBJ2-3	ASSFGLLLGDTQY
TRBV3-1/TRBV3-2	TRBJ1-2	ASSQDRGRVGGYT
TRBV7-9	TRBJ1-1	ASSYTEDTEAF
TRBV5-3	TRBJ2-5	ARSLAGHSETQY
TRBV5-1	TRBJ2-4	ASSWDSLKNIQY
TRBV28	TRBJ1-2	ASIPGWDRINGYT
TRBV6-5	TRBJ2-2	ASRASSYTGELF
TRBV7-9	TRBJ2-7	ASSLEGPISYEQY
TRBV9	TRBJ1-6	ASSFTGTGYSPLH
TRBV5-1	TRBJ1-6	ASSLMTVRSPLH
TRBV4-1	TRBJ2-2	ASSQKGQGAFGELF
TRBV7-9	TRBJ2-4	ASSPYDENIQY
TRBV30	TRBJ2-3	AWSGELGYDGTDTQY
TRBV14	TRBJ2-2	ASSPTRRAWHGELF
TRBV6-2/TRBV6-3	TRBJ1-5	ASSVIGGVRQPQH
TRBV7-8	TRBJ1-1	ASSPRVRAEAF
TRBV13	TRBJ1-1	ASSPSGWDTEAF
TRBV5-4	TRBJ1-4	ASSYTRTDPTNEKLF
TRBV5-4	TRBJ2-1	ASSLGSGGPEF
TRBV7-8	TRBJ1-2	ASSAQTGRALGYT
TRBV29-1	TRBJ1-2	SVADSPGYGYT
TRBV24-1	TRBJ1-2	ATSAQGLDYGYT
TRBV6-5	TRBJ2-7	ASTSSSYEQY
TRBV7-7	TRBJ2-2	ASSSAAHGELF
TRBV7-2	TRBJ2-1	ASSLLRGGWDEQF
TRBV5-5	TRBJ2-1	ASSLDRAGAYNEQF
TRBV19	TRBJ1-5	ASKRQGEGNQPQH
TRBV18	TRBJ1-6	ASSLTGTNSPLH